This TCR beta chain stems from a study of T cell responses to AZD1222 COVID-19 vaccine. General study findings and limits: In all cases, repertoires were sampled only after the peak T cell response. Baseline seropositives among AZD1222 recipients totaled only 5 to 7.

Repertoires were generated with immunoSEQ multiplex PCR, while TCRdb's copy carries only in-frame clones and drops some. The sample holds around 150,000 clones, 90% to 95% seen once. The CDR3 loop spans 18 amino acids. In germline, CDR1 is SGHVS, CDR2 FNYEAQ. Trimming at V came to 1 base and at J to 3 bases, leaving 10 bases not matched to a gene. In this sample, this clone turned up once. The antigen remains undetermined. The sequence came from an adult in good health. Sample: peripheral blood, taken on day 0 of AZD1222 vaccination. The chain is built from TRBV7-6 and TRBJ2-1; the match to TRBD2 covers 9 bases. The CDR3 here is CASSLGIRGGALYNEQFF. Written as DNA, the CDR3 is TGTGCCAGCAGCTTAGGGATCCGCGGGGGGGCTCTCTACAATGAGCAGTTCTTC.